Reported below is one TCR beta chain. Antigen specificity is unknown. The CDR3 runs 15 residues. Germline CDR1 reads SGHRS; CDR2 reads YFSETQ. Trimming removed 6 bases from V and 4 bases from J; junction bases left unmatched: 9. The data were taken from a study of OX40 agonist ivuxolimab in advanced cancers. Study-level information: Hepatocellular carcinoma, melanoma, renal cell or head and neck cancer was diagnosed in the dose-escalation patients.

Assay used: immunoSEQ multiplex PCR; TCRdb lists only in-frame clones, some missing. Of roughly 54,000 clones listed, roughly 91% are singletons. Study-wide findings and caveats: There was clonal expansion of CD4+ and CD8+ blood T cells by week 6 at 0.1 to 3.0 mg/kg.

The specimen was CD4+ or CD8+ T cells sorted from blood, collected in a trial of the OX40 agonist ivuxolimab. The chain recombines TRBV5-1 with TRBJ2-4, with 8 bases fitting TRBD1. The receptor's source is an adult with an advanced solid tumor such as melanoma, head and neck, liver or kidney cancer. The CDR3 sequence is CASTTTGAGKNIQYF. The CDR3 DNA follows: TGCGCCAGCACTACGACAGGGGCGGGAAAAAACATTCAGTACTTC. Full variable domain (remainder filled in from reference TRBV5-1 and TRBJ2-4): KAGVTQTPRYLIKTRGQQVTLSCSPISGHRSVSWYQQTPGQGLQFLFEYFSETQRNKGNFPGRFSGRQFSNSRSEMNVSTLELGDSALYLCASTTTGAGKNIQYFGAGTRLSVL.